This passage covers 20 T cell receptor beta chains from one sample sequenced in a study of post-analysis software for immune sequencing data. Their specific antigens are unknown. Tagging with unique molecular identifiers was a feature of the TCR beta cDNA libraries. In TCRdb, the PCR reads were re-called with MiXCR into one record per CDR3 protein. The repertoire includes around 400,000 distinct CDR3 sequences, roughly 36% of them detected once, and around 15% sits in the top ten. Findings and caveats of the study: With TRBV5-6, TRBV5-1 and TRBV20-1 included, roughly five TRBV segments were more frequent in patients than in controls.

The specimen was blood. These receptors were collected from a girl aged 10-17 years with multiple sclerosis.

This chain connects TRBV7-6 to TRBJ1-5; no reliable D call. Deletions cut 1 base from V and 6 bases from J, with 4 bases between. The CDR3 extends over 12 amino acids. From germline, CDR1 is SGHVS and CDR2 FNYEAQ. In nucleotides, the CDR3 is TGTGCCAGCAGCTTAGTGGGTCAGCCCCAGCATTTT. Its translation: CASSLVGQPQHF.

The V call is TRBV7-9, the J call TRBJ2-1, with 9 bases fitting TRBD1. Germline CDR1 and CDR2: SEHNR and FQNEAQ (reference sequence). This CDR3 comprises 15 residues. The junction had 6 bases not matched to a gene; V was cut back by 2 bases and J by 7 bases. The CDR3 DNA reads as TGTGCCAGCAGCTTAATTCCGGACAGGGGAAATGAGCAGTTCTTC. Protein sequence: CASSLIPDRGNEQFF.

The rearrangement joins TRBV27 to TRBJ2-5; the D gene is possibly TRBD1 (6 bases). The V end was cut by 3 bases, the J end by 2 bases, with 10 bases between. The CDR3 extends over 14 amino acids. The germline CDR1 and CDR2 sequences are MNHEY and SMNVEV (reference sequence). CDR3 sequence reads: CASSLYQGQETQYF. CDR3 nucleotide sequence: TGTGCCAGCAGTTTGTACCAGGGGCAAGAGACCCAGTACTTC.

The table lists this clonotype with a few counts. The V gene is TRBV12-5, the J gene TRBJ1-1, with a tentative D call TRBD1 (6 bases). CDR3 size: 13 residues. Trimming removed 6 bases at V and 5 bases at J, with 13 bases between. Germline V lookup: CDR1 LGHNT, CDR2 FRNRAP. The CDR3 DNA reads as TGTGCTAGTGGCCTTAGGGGGGGGACTGAAGCTTTCTTT. This translates into CASGLRGGTEAFF. Looking up the rest from reference TRBV12-5 and TRBJ1-1 gives the full variable domain: DARVTQTPRHKVTEMGQEVTMRCQPILGHNTVFWYRQTMMQGLELLAYFRNRAPLDDSGMPKDRFSAEMPDATLATLKIQPSEPRDSAVYFCASGLRGGTEAFFGQGTRLTVV.

CDR3 DNA: TGCGCCAGCAGCATCAGGGTTTCTGAGCAGTTCTTC. Its translation: CASSIRVSEQFF. This sequence joins TRBV5-1 and TRBJ2-1; D might be TRBD1 (5 bases). Per germline, CDR1 SGHRS and CDR2 YFSETQ. The CDR3 length is 12 residues. With 4 bases removed from V and 9 bases from J, the gap between germline ends came to 11 bases.

The CDR3 is CSVILAGVTDTQYF. The CDR3 nucleotides read TGCAGCGTGATACTAGCGGGGGTCACAGATACGCAGTATTTT. V gene TRBV29-1 combines with J gene TRBJ2-3; TRBD2 matches at 11 bases. This CDR3 is built from 14 residues. CDR1 is SQVTM, CDR2 ANQGSEA, per germline. Trimming cost V 6 bases and J 2 bases; bases outside gene matches: 4.

J is TRBJ2-3 and V is TRBV5-1; possible D gene TRBD1, 5 bases. CDR3 size: 15 residues. V was cut by 0 bases and J by 0 bases, with 8 bases left in between. Germline V gene data show CDR1 as SGHRS and CDR2 as YFSETQ. The CDR3 protein is CASSLAGPSTDTQYF. Here the CDR3 DNA reads TGCGCCAGCAGCTTGGCAGGGCCTAGCACAGATACGCAGTATTTT.

This chain uses TRBV20-1 with TRBJ2-5; tentatively, D is TRBD1 or TRBD2 (5 bases each). The CDR3 has 14 residues. The germline V gene has CDR1 DFQATT and CDR2 SNEGSKA (reference sequence). Between the trimmed V and J ends, which lost 3 bases and 6 bases, there was a span of 17 bases. The CDR3 DNA reads TGCAGTGCTAGGCCGAGGGGCGGCTCTCAGACCCAGTACTTC. Protein product: CSARPRGGSQTQYF.

This clonotype was counted ten times or more. The chain has TRBV12-3 or TRBV12-4 and TRBJ2-1; D is uncertain. Trimming removed 2 bases from V and 2 bases from J, with 4 bases in between. The CDR3 contains 13 residues. The DNA for the CDR3 is TGTGCCAGCAGTTTACTGACCTACAATGAGCAGTTCTTC. It yields the protein CASSLLTYNEQFF.

This clonotype has only a few counts. CDR3 loop: CSGRDSLNSQDKNNEQFF. The CDR3 nucleotides read TGCAGCGGGAGGGACAGCCTTAACTCCCAAGACAAAAACAATGAGCAGTTCTTC. This chain links TRBV29-1 with TRBJ2-1; D perhaps matches TRBD1 (7 bases). There are 18 residues in the CDR3. Germline lookup yields CDR1 SQVTM and CDR2 ANQGSEA. Trimming took 7 bases from V and 5 from J, leaving 30 bases between them.

This chain joins TRBV29-1 and TRBJ2-5; D unresolved. CDR1 is SQVTM and CDR2 is ANQGSEA in the germline V gene. This CDR3 contains 15 residues. Trimming took 2 bases from V and 5 from J, leaving 18 bases between them. The CDR3 sequence is CSVENVWGRAETQYF. The DNA for the CDR3 is TGCAGCGTTGAAAATGTCTGGGGTCGGGCGGAGACCCAGTACTTC.

A word on this clonotype: Mismatch with germline at one junction end may stem from a read error. This chain links TRBV5-1 with TRBJ2-3, with a possible D match to TRBD2 (5 bases). Germline V gene lookup returns CDR1 SGHRS and CDR2 YFSETQ. This CDR3 region has 15 residues. CDR3 loop: CTSSHPALGGDTQYF. Written as DNA, the CDR3 is TGCACCAGCAGCCACCCGGCCTTAGGAGGAGATACGCAGTATTTT.

This chain joins TRBV20-1 and TRBJ2-1; D tentatively reads TRBD1 or TRBD2 (5 bases each). Germline V gene sequence: CDR1 DFQATT, CDR2 SNEGSKA (reference sequence). V shed 6 bases and J shed 6 bases, with 18 bases lying between them. This CDR3 has 14 amino acids. CDR3 residues: CSANPPLGANEQFF. The CDR3 nucleotides read TGCAGTGCCAACCCCCCACTAGGGGCCAATGAGCAGTTCTTC.

The chain combines TRBV29-1 with TRBJ1-2; D not resolved. Germline assignment: CDR1 SQVTM and CDR2 ANQGSEA. The V end was cut by 3 bases, the J end by 6 bases, with 17 bases between. The CDR3 extends over 14 amino acids. The CDR3 DNA sequence: TGCAGCGTTGAGGGCCCGCGGGATCGCGATGGCTACACCTTC. Translation: CSVEGPRDRDGYTF.

V is TRBV3-1 and J is TRBJ1-6, with 9 bases matching TRBD1. CDR1 and CDR2 from the germline V gene are LGHDT and YNNKEL (reference sequence). With 4 bases clipped from V and 8 bases from J, the junction kept 12 bases outside the gene matches. The CDR3 is made up of 17 amino acids. This CDR3 reads CASSRKTGGSSYSPLHF. DNA of the CDR3: TGTGCCAGCAGCCGGAAGACAGGGGGAAGTTCCTATTCACCCCTCCACTTT.

The table lists this clonotype with a few counts. CDR3 DNA sequence: TGCGCCAGCAGTCCCGGACAGGGGGCTGGGAATGAGCAGTTCTTC. This encodes CASSPGQGAGNEQFF. V gene TRBV10-1 combines with J gene TRBJ2-1, with 11 bases matching TRBD1. V lost 5 bases, J lost 7 bases, and 7 bases stayed unmatched. This CDR3 has 15 amino acids. In germline, CDR1 is WNHNN, CDR2 SYGVQD (reference sequence).

The chain is built from TRBV11-2 and TRBJ2-1, with no clear D. Germline V CDR1 and CDR2: SGHAT, FQNNGV. The length of the CDR3 is 19 residues. Deletions cut 1 base from V and 2 bases from J, with 21 bases between. The DNA for the CDR3 is TGTGCCAGCAGCTTAGTTGGGTCGGTAGGGCGACGCCCCTACAATGAGCAGTTCTTC. Its translation is CASSLVGSVGRRPYNEQFF.

This clonotype was recorded a few times. This chain uses TRBV7-2 with TRBJ1-5; no firm D call. This CDR3 region has 13 residues. Germline loops: CDR1 SGHTA, CDR2 FQGNSA. The ends were cut back, 6 bases at V and 7 bases at J, with 13 bases in the middle. DNA of the CDR3: TGTGCCAGCAGATCTGACCAGGTCCAGCCCCAGCATTTT. The encoded protein is CASRSDQVQPQHF.

Regarding this clonotype: A junction end diverges from the germline sequence, so it may reflect a read error. This sequence joins TRBV29-1 and TRBJ2-1; 9 positions agree with TRBD1. CDR1 and CDR2 from the germline V gene are SQVTM and ANQGSEA. This CDR3 region has 15 residues. The CDR3 spells CRVESDRGTYNEQFF. The CDR3 DNA follows: TGCCGCGTTGAATCGGACAGGGGCACCTACAATGAGCAGTTCTTC.

This clonotype was seen many times. The J gene is TRBJ2-5, the V gene TRBV12-3 or TRBV12-4, with TRBD1 matching over 10 bases. V shed 6 bases, J shed 5 bases, and the junction held 6 bases outside the gene matches. This CDR3 spans 14 amino acids. This CDR3 reads CASRQGTGVETQYF. The CDR3 nucleotides read TGTGCCAGCAGACAAGGGACAGGGGTTGAGACCCAGTACTTC.